This T cell receptor beta chain was documented in a study of cytomegalovirus exposure and HLA in healthy donors (dated by TCRdb to about 2017). For context, the study as a whole: According to an earlier analysis of a few hundred of the donors, about 179 million T cells yielded 90 million to 130 million unique TCR beta sequences and about 300 Gb of sequence data. An early release covering over 500 HLA-typed donors comprised 250 to 350 gigabases of sequencing data and around 85 million unique TCR sequences. The genetic ancestry cluster associated with self-reported Caucasian donors included 65% to 90% of the 350 to 500 genotyped donors. The study aimed to test whether signatures of past pathogen exposure could be identified by cataloging public T cell receptors. The study used immunosequencing to profile the T cell repertoires of approximately 630 subjects and linked those repertoires to cytomegalovirus serostatus. Along with the 666-subject first cohort, a separate validation cohort of some 130 different subjects was used. The study combined high-throughput TCR immunosequencing, statistical association of individual TCRs with disease status, and machine learning to predict cytomegalovirus infection status. A later analysis re-examined previously published TCR beta repertoires from just over 650 donors and added high-resolution HLA genotyping to investigate patterns of TCR occurrence. The later analysis used no new phenotypic data to find candidate immune exposures, relying instead on TCR beta sequences and their occurrence across donors. An earlier analysis of some 500 of the donors applied high-throughput TCR beta sequencing to assess whether each TCR beta V gene segment acted as functional or pseudogenic. Alongside the repertoire data, information on donor age, sex, ethnicity and CMV serostatus was compiled. A later genetic analysis took genome-wide SNP genotypes for about 65% of the roughly 670 donors and used that subset as a discovery cohort. Every repertoire in the discovery cohort had been generated on one and the same sequencing platform. Both class I and class II loci were covered by HLA typing, at four-digit resolution. The number of typed donors differed by locus: about 629-630 for A, B, C, DRB1 and DQB1; some 500 for DQA1; approximately 600 for DPA1; and some 470 for DPB1. Roughly five DR-DQ haplotypes were handled as single units for association and clustering, since linkage in the cohort was strong. On average, around 240,000 unique TCR beta nucleotide sequences were sequenced per donor among 398 genotyped donors of the cohort, with 15% to 20% of those sequences being non-productive. Summary of the overall study and its limitations: In vitro tests confirmed that a few of the cytomegalovirus-associated TCR beta chains recognize cytomegalovirus antigens. The classifier was reported to diagnose cytomegalovirus status with high specificity and sensitivity in both the original cohort and the validation cohort. Specific HLA alleles were associated with more than 15,000 TCR beta sequences at a false discovery rate of 0.05 in a later analysis. In a later analysis, TCR association rates were found to vary across HLA loci, with the most associated TCRs seen for DRB1 alleles and the fewest for HLA-C alleles. Roughly uniform sequencing depth across donors was assumed in presence/absence analyses, although this assumption may not hold. Because counts were too low, seventeen rarely observed V segments, including chromosome 9 orphons, were excluded from the earlier analysis of several hundred of the donors. A further reported finding was that TCR beta sequences accurately predicted the HLA-A and HLA-B alleles for most subjects in the first cohort. For the cohort, immune exposure information was limited to CMV serostatus. A later genetic analysis reported fewer N-insertions in productive TCRs among donors in an Asian-associated ancestry cluster than the roughly 720-donor mean. Most TCR sequences were seen in very few donors, while some public TCRs were found in many individuals. Because some donors lacked HLA typing at each locus, the association tests relied only on the typed subset. The sequencing pipeline was judged likely to have produced a cluster of highly shared sequence variants as a technical artifact. This cohort had only TCR beta chains sequenced, and the lack of alpha or paired-chain data limited which features could be detected. According to a later analysis, parvovirus B19, influenza, CMV and Epstein-Barr virus appeared linked to several top co-occurrence clusters. In a later analysis, HLA-associated TCR beta chains showed more clonal expansion and lower generation probabilities than non-associated chains that were equally common. When HLA alleles, especially DR and DQ, strongly co-occurred, attributing TCR associations to individual alleles was difficult. In an earlier analysis of approximately 590 of the donors, most TCR beta V segments appeared in productive rearrangements about 90% or about 30% of the time, broadly matching IMGT annotations. The study gave a list of 150 to 200 TCR beta chains associated with cytomegalovirus. Correlated functional status among segregating V segments might reflect linkage disequilibrium, but an unknown experimental factor could not be ruled out. According to the authors, the approach could potentially be generalized to other disease states and immunological phenotypes. An association between a missense DCLRE1C variant and V-gene and J-gene trimming of TCR beta chains was found in a later genetic analysis and replicated in an independent cohort. Most CMV-associated TCR beta chains appeared to be HLA-restricted in a later analysis, and the HLA associations seemed to be driven largely by CMV exposure.

Concerning this clone: Its antigen is currently not known. The input lacks base qualities; no much larger clone sits a single base away.

Library preparation employed the immunoSEQ multiplex PCR assay. A mixture of 60 forward primers for TCR Vbeta segments and 13 reverse primers for TCR Jbeta segments was used in the multiplex PCR. The CDR3 region of rearranged TCR beta genes was amplified from genomic DNA by a multiplex PCR assay. Amplified TCR beta libraries were sequenced as 87-base-pair reads on the Illumina HiSeq System. The authors processed their data as follows. A later analysis counted approximately 84 million unique TCR beta chains across the 670 or so repertoires, and roughly 11 million of these chains were shared by at least two donors. Raw reads were error-corrected and collapsed into unique sequences by a nearest-neighbor algorithm in which closely related sequences were merged to remove PCR and sequencing errors. To assign V, D and J gene segments, CDR3 sequences were aligned to IMGT reference sequences. For a sequence to be retained, a match of at least six nucleotides to both a V gene segment and a J gene segment was required. A rearrangement counted as productive if the CDR3 had no stop codons and remained in frame with V and J, and every other rearrangement counted as non-productive. CDR3 was defined according to IMGT convention as the region running from the second conserved V-encoded cysteine to the conserved J-encoded phenylalanine. In an earlier analysis of around 540 of the donors, sequences lacking an unambiguous match to a single V gene segment were excluded. In an earlier analysis of some 590 of the donors, V segments were called functional above 56.7% productive rearrangements and were called segregating when the between-donor standard deviation exceeded 5%. To diagnose cytomegalovirus status from the catalog of TCR beta chain sequences, a statistical classification framework was built. A later analysis assigned V and J genes by comparing TCR nucleotide sequences with IMGT/GENE-DB human TR gene sequences. Using the TCRdist pipeline, a later analysis assigned CDR3 sequences along with most-parsimonious VDJ recombination scenarios. A later analysis defined each TCR beta chain by its CDR3 amino acid sequence plus V-gene family, and excluded reads lacking a unique V-gene family. As a way to deal with suspected cross-contamination and a sequencing artifact, a later analysis dropped roughly 620 nucleotide sequences that were highly shared and had low generation probability. In a later analysis, a clonal expansion index for each public chain was calculated from normalized within-repertoire ranks of inferred template counts. In a later analysis, generation probabilities were computed using a VDJ recombination model fitted to out-of-frame rearrangements, and the results were checked against IGoR. A later analysis scored TCR-TCR, TCR-HLA and TCR-CMV co-occurrence with hypergeometric tests, applying a repertoire-size bias correction to TCR pairs. False discovery rates were estimated in a later analysis by permuting HLA or CMV assignments 20 times. A later analysis grouped co-occurring TCRs with DBSCAN, adding TCRdist sequence similarity when clustering within HLA-allele-positive subsets. Repertoires with fewer than 30,000 or more than 120,000 public chains, plus five repertoires with anomalous nucleotide sharing, were excluded from co-occurrence clustering. TCRdb holds this immuneACCESS table with in-frame rearrangements only. Some clones are missing; in checked studies, unresolved V genes explain under half, and the rest has no known cause. V, J and clone size are taken as reported in that table, and D and trimming were inferred from the DNA itself. Counted in this sample were 150,000 to 200,000 clones; 77% of them appeared once. The ten largest make up about 1.3% of the sample.

In total, approximately 610 healthy bone marrow donors made up the cohort. All cohort members were sampled while nominally healthy, although unrecorded immune exposures were likely present. The donor tested CMV seronegative and was one of the 352 seronegative cohort members. Every donor gave a peripheral blood sample, and the peripheral blood mononuclear cells from that sample were used for TCR beta sequencing. The Qiagen DNeasy Blood Extraction Kit was used to extract genomic DNA from the blood cell samples. The sequence was collected from a woman aged 25 to 45 in good health and CMV-seronegative. Sample: PBMCs.

The DNA reads TGTGCCAGCAGCTTGGCGTCGGGACTTCCCTACGAGCAGTACTTC. Translated, it reads CASSLASGLPYEQYF. The rearrangement combines TRBV5-4 with TRBJ2-7; a weak D assignment points to TRBD2 (6 bases agree). CDR1 is given as SGHNT and CDR2 as YYREEE, both from the germline V gene (reference sequence). The cysteine opens and the phenylalanine closes a CDR3 of 15 amino acids. The only DNA kept is the CDR3, 45 bases in frame from the first base. Relative to germline, V is 0 bases shorter and J is 2 bases shorter, with 12 bases between their ends.